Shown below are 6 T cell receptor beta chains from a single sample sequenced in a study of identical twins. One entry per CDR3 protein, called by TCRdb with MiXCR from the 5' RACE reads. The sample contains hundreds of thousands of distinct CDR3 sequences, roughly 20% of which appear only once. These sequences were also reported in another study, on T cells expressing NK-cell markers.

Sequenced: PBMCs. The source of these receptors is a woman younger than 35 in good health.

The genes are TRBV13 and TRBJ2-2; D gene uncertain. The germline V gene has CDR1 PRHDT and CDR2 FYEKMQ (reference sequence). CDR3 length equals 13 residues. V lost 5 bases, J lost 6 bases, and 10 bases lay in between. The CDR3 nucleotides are TGTGCCAGCAGCCAAGATCTATCCGGGGAGCTGTTTTTT. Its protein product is CASSQDLSGELFF.

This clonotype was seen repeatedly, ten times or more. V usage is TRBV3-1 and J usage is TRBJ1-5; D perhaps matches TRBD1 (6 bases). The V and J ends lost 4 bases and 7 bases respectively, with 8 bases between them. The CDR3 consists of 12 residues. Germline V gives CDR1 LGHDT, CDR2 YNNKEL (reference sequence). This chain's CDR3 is CASSRTGQPQHF. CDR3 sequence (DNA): TGTGCCAGCAGCCGAACAGGGCAGCCCCAGCATTTT.

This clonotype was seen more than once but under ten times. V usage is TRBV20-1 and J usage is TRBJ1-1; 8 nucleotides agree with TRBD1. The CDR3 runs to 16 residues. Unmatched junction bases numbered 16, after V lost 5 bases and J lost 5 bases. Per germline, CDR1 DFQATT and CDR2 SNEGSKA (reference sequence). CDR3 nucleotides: TGCAGTGCTCGTAACGAAGACAGGGGATTTCGGACTGAAGCTTTCTTT. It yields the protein CSARNEDRGFRTEAFF.

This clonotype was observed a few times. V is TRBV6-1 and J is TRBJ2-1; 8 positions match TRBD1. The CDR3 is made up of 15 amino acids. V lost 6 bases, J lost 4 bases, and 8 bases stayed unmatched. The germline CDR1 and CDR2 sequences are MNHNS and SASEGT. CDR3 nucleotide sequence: TGTGCCAGCAGCAACCGACGACAGGGGTACAATGAGCAGTTCTTC. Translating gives CASSNRRQGYNEQFF.

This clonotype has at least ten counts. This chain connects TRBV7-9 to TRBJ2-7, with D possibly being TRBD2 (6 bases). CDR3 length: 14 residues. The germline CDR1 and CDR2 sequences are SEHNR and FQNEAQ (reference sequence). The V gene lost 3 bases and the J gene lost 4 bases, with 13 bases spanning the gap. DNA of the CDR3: TGTGCCAGCAGCTTCGGTGGGGGGAGATACGAGCAGTACTTC. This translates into CASSFGGGRYEQYF.

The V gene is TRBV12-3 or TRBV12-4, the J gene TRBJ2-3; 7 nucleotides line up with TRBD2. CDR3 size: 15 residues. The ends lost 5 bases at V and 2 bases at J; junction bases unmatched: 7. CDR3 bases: TGTGCCAGCAGTCCGGGAGGTCAGGTCACAGATACGCAGTATTTT. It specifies CASSPGGQVTDTQYF.